This TCR beta chain was sequenced for a study of Tregs in tolerant kidney transplant recipients (dated by TCRdb to between 2019 and 2020). A note on the overall study: TCRbeta sequencing was used in the study to identify donor-specific regulatory T cells before combined kidney and bone marrow transplantation, and the identified cells were then tracked after transplant. In a few healthy controls, several methods of expanding Tregs specific for an allogeneic donor were compared by TCRbeta repertoire sequencing.

Unstimulated Tregs (CD4+CD25+CD127-), CD4+ non-Tregs (CD4+CD25-), CD4 and CD8 cells were FACS-sorted from thawed PBMCs. Blood from healthy controls was obtained either from healthy volunteers or as purchased buffy coats. Healthy control blood was processed by Ficoll density gradient to PBMCs and cryopreserved; patient PBMCs were collected before and after transplant. For TCRbeta CDR3 sequencing, genomic DNA was extracted from sorted cells using the QIAGEN DNeasy Blood and Tissue Kit. High-throughput TCRbeta CDR3 sequencing was carried out commercially through immunoSEQ, with PCR amplification with bias correction and internal controls included. The paper's processing steps were these. Unique productive TCRbeta sequences were defined by CDR3 nucleotide sequence when primers matched and otherwise by CDR3 amino acid sequence together with Vbeta and Jbeta genes. Sorting error was corrected by removing sequences shared between sorted populations at a frequency ratio of 2:1 or less, and the remaining shared sequences were assigned to the higher population. A sequence was defined as donor-reactive if the sequence was expanded at least 5-fold in CFSE-low cells compared with unstimulated cells and had a frequency of at least 0.01% in CFSE-low cells. Repertoire divergence was quantified by Jensen-Shannon divergence calculated from the top 100 TCRbeta sequences ranked by frequency. For any sample with multiple sequencing runs, sorting error was corrected in each run separately before the runs were pooled. Held by TCRdb, this immuneACCESS table contains in-frame sequences only and omits some clones. Under half of the omission traces to an unresolved V gene where checked; the cause of the rest is unknown. V and J calls plus clone size are reproduced from that table; the DNA served to infer D and trimming. Across this sample there are just over 15,000 clones, with more than 80% seen only once. Jointly, the top ten make up under 15% of the sample.

Points on this clone: Its antigen target is currently unknown. Base qualities were left out, and no much larger clone turns up one base away.

General conclusions and limits of the study: The most biologically relevant and donor-specific TCRbeta repertoire appeared to be identified by expanding Tregs with activated donor B cells. Biological reproducibility was not examined directly, but technical replication error appeared to be minimal. The study was constrained by small patient numbers, and validation of the findings is required in larger populations and under other immunosuppression protocols.

Counted from cysteine to phenylalanine, this CDR3 has 13 amino acids. CDR3 DNA only is kept here, 39 bases in frame from base 1. The germline V gene specifies ENHRY as CDR1 and SYGVKD as CDR2. V sheds 4 bases and J sheds 0 bases, leaving 7 bases between their ends. This sequence was found in a human donor in good health. The sequencing input was CD8+ T cells from blood. Recombination linked TRBV10-3 to TRBJ2-7; the D gene remains uncertain. The nucleotides read TGTGCCATCAGTGCTCGGAGCTCCTACGAGCAGTACTTC. This is translated as CAISARSSYEQYF.